The 32 T cell receptor beta chains given below trace back to one sample, sequenced in a study of identical twins. TCRdb redid the calling of the 5' RACE reads with MiXCR, one entry per CDR3 protein. This table holds fewer than 550,000 distinct CDR3 sequences, about 15% found once. These data were also filed under a second study, of yellow fever vaccine responses in identical twins.

Material for sequencing was CD4+ T cells sorted from blood. These receptors came from a young woman in good health.

This clonotype was counted a few times. The V call is TRBV5-1, the J call TRBJ2-1; 12 bases line up with TRBD2. V lost 2 bases and J lost 8; bases outside the gene matches: 11. Germline values: CDR1 SGHRS, CDR2 YFSETQ. The CDR3 spans 17 residues. CDR3 nucleotides: TGCGCCAGCAGCTTACCTTTGACTAGCGGGAGTGGTGATGAGCAGTTCTTC. Amino acid sequence: CASSLPLTSGSGDEQFF.

This rearrangement joins TRBV10-2 to TRBJ2-3; 13 nucleotides align to TRBD2. CDR3 length: 17 residues. The J segment lost 1 base and the V segment lost 9 bases, leaving 10 bases of the junction unmatched. The germline V gene encodes CDR1 WSHSY and CDR2 SAAADI. CDR3 in amino acids: CASRIRGLAGGTDTQYF. Here the CDR3 DNA reads TGCGCCAGTAGAATCCGTGGACTAGCGGGGGGCACAGATACGCAGTATTTT.

V is TRBV5-1 and J is TRBJ2-3; 7 bases align to TRBD2. In germline, CDR1 is SGHRS, CDR2 YFSETQ. This CDR3 is built from 16 residues. V dropped 0 bases and J dropped 3; count of bases not matched to a gene: 7. In nucleotides, the CDR3 is TGCGCCAGCAGCTTGGCTGGAGGCGGGGGAACAGATACGCAGTATTTT. This sequence encodes CASSLAGGGGTDTQYF.

V and J are TRBV20-1 and TRBJ2-3, with D possibly matching TRBD2 (7 bases). Germline CDR1 DFQATT, CDR2 SNEGSKA (reference sequence). This CDR3 has 13 amino acids. V lost 4 bases, J lost 6 bases, and 14 bases lay in between. CDR3 sequence reads: CSAMAGARDTQYF. CDR3 sequence (DNA): TGCAGTGCTATGGCGGGGGCCCGGGATACGCAGTATTTT.

This chain uses TRBV20-1 with TRBJ2-7; D gene unclear. Trimming took 7 bases from V and 8 from J, leaving 12 bases between them. This CDR3 contains 10 residues. Germline V gene lookup returns CDR1 DFQATT and CDR2 SNEGSKA (reference sequence). CDR3 nucleotide sequence: TGCAGTGTCGGAGATACCAAGCAGTACTTC. Amino acid sequence: CSVGDTKQYF.

The J gene is TRBJ2-2, the V gene TRBV12-3 or TRBV12-4, with 8 bases lining up with TRBD1. Trimming cost V 5 bases and J 5 bases; bases outside gene matches: 10. The CDR3 totals 16 residues. The CDR3 DNA sequence: TGTGCCAGCAGTGCCGCCGGGACAGGTGTAACCGGGGAGCTGTTTTTT. Protein product: CASSAAGTGVTGELFF.

V is TRBV6-1 and J is TRBJ1-6; 9 bases are a match to TRBD1. This CDR3 comprises 16 residues. After removal of 5 bases from V and 6 bases from J, the junction contained 8 bases not matched to a gene. Germline loops: CDR1 MNHNS, CDR2 SASEGT. CDR3 bases: TGTGCCAGCAGTAGATCACAGGGGGCCCTTAATTCACCCCTCCACTTT. This translates into CASSRSQGALNSPLHF.

This clonotype was seen a handful of times. The V and J genes are TRBV4-1 and TRBJ2-7; D may correspond to TRBD1 or TRBD2 (5 bases each). The germline gives CDR1 MGHRA, CDR2 YSYEKL. Trimming cost V 4 bases and J 2 bases, with 18 bases left between them. The CDR3 consists of 16 residues. The CDR3 bases are TGCGCCAGCAGCCCGAACCGGGGCAACCCGACCTACGAGCAGTACTTC. Its protein product is CASSPNRGNPTYEQYF.

This clonotype has only a few counts. CDR3 in amino acids: CSARDTWDTQYF. DNA of the CDR3: TGCAGTGCTAGAGATACCTGGGACACCCAGTACTTC. The chain carries TRBV20-1 and TRBJ2-5; D may match TRBD1 or TRBD2 (5 bases each). The germline gives CDR1 DFQATT, CDR2 SNEGSKA (reference sequence). Trimming shortened V by 0 bases and J by 8 bases, and 10 bases separated the two germline ends. The CDR3 consists of 12 residues.

The V and J genes are TRBV20-1 and TRBJ2-7; 12 bases map to TRBD2. Unmatched junction bases numbered 6, after V lost 3 bases and J lost 0 bases. Germline CDR1 reads DFQATT; CDR2 reads SNEGSKA (reference sequence). The CDR3 has 16 amino acids. DNA for the CDR3: TGCAGTGCTAGGGTCTCTAGCGGGAGGGCCTCCTACGAGCAGTACTTC. Translating it yields CSARVSSGRASYEQYF.

The chain has TRBV25-1 and TRBJ2-2; D not certain. Trimming stripped 3 bases from V and 0 bases from J, with 11 bases between. The germline V gene encodes CDR1 MGHDK and CDR2 SYGVNS. The CDR3 length is 16 residues. The CDR3 bases are TGTGCCAGCAGTGATGGGCAGCTGACGAACACCGGGGAGCTGTTTTTT. Its translation: CASSDGQLTNTGELFF. The complete variable domain, with remaining parts taken from reference TRBV25-1 and TRBJ2-2, reads EADIYQTPRYLVIGTGKKITLECSQTMGHDKMYWYQQDPGMELHLIHYSYGVNSTEKGDLSSESTVSRIRTEHFPLTLESARPSHTSQYLCASSDGQLTNTGELFFGEGSRLTVL.

V usage is TRBV20-1 and J usage is TRBJ2-1, with D tentatively TRBD1 (5 bases). V gave up 0 bases and J gave up 6 bases, with 15 bases separating them. This CDR3 has 15 amino acids. CDR1 and CDR2 (germline): DFQATT, SNEGSKA (reference sequence). The DNA of the CDR3 is TGCAGTGCTAGAGAGGTTCGTCAGGGTCCCAATGAGCAGTTCTTC. Translated, it gives CSAREVRQGPNEQFF.

The gene calls are TRBV20-1 and TRBJ2-1, with TRBD2 matching over 13 bases. Germline V CDR1 and CDR2: DFQATT, SNEGSKA (reference sequence). The ends lost 0 bases at V and 1 base at J; junction bases unmatched: 3. The CDR3 length is 17 residues. In DNA, the CDR3 is TGCAGTGCTAGAGACCCGACTAGCGGGAGGTCCTACAATGAGCAGTTCTTC. This gives the protein CSARDPTSGRSYNEQFF.

This sequence joins TRBV5-1 and TRBJ2-3; 13 bases map to TRBD2. This CDR3 is built from 18 residues. J gave up 2 bases and V 3 bases, and 9 bases lay outside the gene matches. Per the germline V gene, CDR1 is SGHRS and CDR2 is YFSETQ. CDR3 residues: CASSSGTSGVTITDTQYF. As DNA, the CDR3 is TGCGCCAGCAGCTCCGGGACTAGCGGGGTGACGATCACAGATACGCAGTATTTT.

This clonotype showed up just a few times. The CDR3 here is CSVEIPTEETQYF. CDR3 DNA sequence: TGCAGCGTTGAAATCCCGACGGAAGAGACCCAGTACTTC. The chain links TRBV29-1 to TRBJ2-5; D not resolved. V lost 2 bases, J lost 3 bases, and 10 bases lay in between. There are 13 residues in the CDR3. The V gene's germline CDR1 is SQVTM and CDR2 ANQGSEA. The entire variable domain, with the rest obtained from reference TRBV29-1 and TRBJ2-5, is as follows: SAVISQKPSRDICQRGTSLTIQCQVDSQVTMMFWYRQQPGQSLTLIATANQGSEATYESGFVIDKFPISRPNLTFSTLTVSNMSPEDSSIYLCSVEIPTEETQYFGPGTRLLVL.

This clonotype was picked up a small number of times. The chain is built from TRBV20-1 and TRBJ1-6, with D unresolved. The CDR3 is made up of 14 amino acids. V was cut by 0 bases and J by 5 bases, with 8 bases left in between. Germline CDR1 reads DFQATT; CDR2 reads SNEGSKA (reference sequence). CDR3 nucleotides: TGCAGTGCTAGAGATGCTAGTAATAATTCACCCCTCCACTTT. The encoded protein is CSARDASNNSPLHF.

This clonotype was picked up many times. The rearrangement uses TRBV15 and TRBJ1-1, with 8 positions matching TRBD1. With V trimmed by 5 bases and J by 7 bases, 12 bases remained unmatched. CDR1 and CDR2 from the germline V gene are LNHNV and YYDKDF (reference sequence). The CDR3 is made up of 15 amino acids. CDR3 bases: TGTGCCACCAGCGGAATATTACAGGGGGGATATGAAGCTTTCTTT. Translating it yields CATSGILQGGYEAFF.

This clonotype was observed a handful of times. The chain recombines TRBV7-3 with TRBJ2-3, with D tentatively TRBD2 (6 bases). The CDR3 extends over 17 amino acids. With 0 bases removed from V and 4 bases from J, the gap between germline ends came to 17 bases. Germline V gene lookup returns CDR1 SGHTA and CDR2 FQGTGA. CDR3 nucleotide sequence: TGTGCCAGCAGCTTAACCCCTGTCCTCGGGAGTGCAGATACGCAGTATTTT. Translating gives CASSLTPVLGSADTQYF.

The V gene is TRBV3-1, the J gene TRBJ2-2; 7 bases line up with TRBD2. Trimming removed 0 bases from V and 3 bases from J; junction bases left unmatched: 1. The CDR3 loop spans 15 amino acids. CDR1 is LGHDT, CDR2 YNNKEL, per germline (reference sequence). The CDR3 DNA follows: TGTGCCAGCAGCCAAGACAGCGGGGACACCGGGGAGCTGTTTTTT. Translation gives CASSQDSGDTGELFF.

This clonotype was seen a handful of times. V and J are TRBV9 and TRBJ2-3; the match to TRBD2 covers 8 bases. J gave up 6 bases and V 4 bases, and 10 bases lay outside the gene matches. The CDR3 consists of 15 residues. Germline assignment: CDR1 SGDLS and CDR2 YYNGEE. In DNA form, the CDR3 reads TGTGCCAGCAGCCCCTTAGCGGGGACGACGGATACGCAGTATTTT. Its translation is CASSPLAGTTDTQYF.

This clonotype was counted only a few times. The chain uses TRBV10-2 and TRBJ2-6, with 7 bases aligning to TRBD1. This CDR3 has 16 residues. Unmatched junction bases numbered 0, after V lost 0 bases and J lost 1 base. Germline CDR1 is WSHSY and CDR2 is SAAADI. The CDR3 here is CASSESRGSGANVLTF. Here the CDR3 DNA reads TGCGCCAGCAGTGAGTCCAGGGGGTCTGGGGCCAACGTCCTGACTTTC.

This chain links TRBV24-1 with TRBJ2-3; no definite D call. The CDR3 is 12 residues long. From germline, CDR1 is KGHDR and CDR2 SFDVKD. The V and J ends lost 3 bases and 10 bases respectively, with 10 bases between them. DNA for the CDR3: TGTGCCACCAGTGATACCTCCCGGGCGCAGTATTTT. It yields the protein CATSDTSRAQYF.

As regards this clonotype: Because the CDR3 is missing its conserved closing phenylalanine or tryptophan, this is likely a read error. The DNA is omitted, as the CDR3 cannot be located on it reliably, and the CDR3 follows TCRdb's listing. The chain combines TRBV3-1 with TRBJ2-7; TRBD1, the table's D call, lacks a check against the DNA. The germline gives CDR1 LGHDT, CDR2 YNNKEL (reference sequence). The CDR3 sequence runs 11 residues, both termini included. The chain's CDR3 is CASSQVGQGDT.

V is TRBV11-3 and J is TRBJ2-2; 9 nucleotides align to TRBD2. After removal of 3 bases from V and 3 bases from J, the junction contained 2 bases not matched to a gene. Germline V gene lookup returns CDR1 SGHNT and CDR2 YENEEA. The CDR3 extends over 15 amino acids. The CDR3 coding sequence is TGTGCCAGCAGCTTCGGCGGGAGGGACACCGGGGAGCTGTTTTTT. Protein sequence: CASSFGGRDTGELFF.

This chain connects TRBV7-9 to TRBJ1-5; 7 positions match TRBD1. Germline V gives CDR1 SEHNR, CDR2 FQNEAQ (reference sequence). With 5 bases clipped from V and 3 bases from J, the junction kept 4 bases outside the gene matches. There are 14 residues in the CDR3. CDR3 sequence reads: CASSREGANQPQHF. The CDR3 nucleotides read TGTGCCAGCAGCCGAGAGGGGGCCAATCAGCCCCAGCATTTT. Combining the CDR3 with reference TRBV7-9 and TRBJ1-5 gives the whole variable domain DTGVSQNPRHKITKRGQNVTFRCDPISEHNRLYWYRQTLGQGPEFLTYFQNEAQLEKSRLLSDRFSAERPKGSFSTLEIQRTEQGDSAMYLCASSREGANQPQHFGDGTRLSIL.

This clonotype was detected many times. The chain is built from TRBV12-3 or TRBV12-4 and TRBJ1-2; TRBD1 is a possible D gene (5 bases). V lost 5 bases and J lost 4, with 11 bases in between. The CDR3 has 13 residues. CDR3 sequence (DNA): TGTGCCAGCAGTCGTGACAGAATCTATGGCTACACCTTC. This sequence encodes CASSRDRIYGYTF.

The V call is TRBV28, the J call TRBJ2-1; D is uncertain. CDR3 length equals 9 residues. V gave up 8 bases and J gave up 7 bases, with 3 bases separating them. Germline V gene data show CDR1 as MDHEN and CDR2 as SYDVKM. CDR3 DNA sequence: TGTGCCAGCCATAATGAGCAGTTCTTC. This translates into CASHNEQFF.

The V call is TRBV9, the J call TRBJ2-1, with D possibly matching TRBD1 (6 bases). The CDR3 extends over 13 amino acids. Germline CDR1 and CDR2: SGDLS and YYNGEE. V lost 7 bases to trimming and J lost 3 bases, with 11 bases between them. The CDR3 region is CASCRDNYNEQFF. The CDR3 region has the DNA TGTGCCAGCTGCCGGGACAACTACAATGAGCAGTTCTTC.

The genes are TRBV2 and TRBJ2-1, with a weak D call TRBD1 (6 bases). Looked up from germline, CDR1 is SNHLY and CDR2 is FYNNEI. This CDR3 region has 16 residues. V was cut by 5 bases and J by 2 bases, with 16 bases left in between. DNA of the CDR3: TGTGCCAGCAGTCTACAGGGTATGGTCGCCTACAATGAGCAGTTCTTC. It codes for CASSLQGMVAYNEQFF.

The CDR3 sequence is CASSPRGVAGELFF. The CDR3 region has the DNA TGTGCCAGCAGCCCCCGGGGGGTGGCCGGGGAGCTGTTTTTT. The V and J genes are TRBV12-3 or TRBV12-4 and TRBJ2-2; 7 bases map to TRBD2. The CDR3 extends over 14 amino acids. V was pared by 6 bases and J by 6 bases, with 7 bases of the junction left unmatched.

This clonotype is a singleton in its sample. Just one base apart from a much larger clone, this may be a read error. V is TRBV6-6 and J is TRBJ2-5, with D hard to call. CDR1 is MNHNY and CDR2 is SVGAGI in the germline V gene (reference sequence). The CDR3 contains 13 residues. CDR3 bases: TGTGTCAGCAGTTACGTCGGAAAAGAGACCCAGTACTTC. This translates into CVSSYVGKETQYF.

This chain uses TRBV10-3 with TRBJ2-4; TRBD1 aligns across 8 bases. With 0 bases clipped from V and 5 bases from J, the junction kept 3 bases outside the gene matches. The germline V gene encodes CDR1 ENHRY and CDR2 SYGVKD. There are 15 residues in the CDR3. This chain's CDR3 is CAISESRQGQNIQYF. The CDR3 nucleotides are TGTGCCATCAGTGAGTCGAGACAGGGGCAAAACATTCAGTACTTC.